This T cell receptor (beta chain) was identified in a study of blood T cell repertoires in COVID-19. Trimming took off 0 bases at V and 2 bases at J, with 9 bases between the two ends. The CDR3 is made up of 14 amino acids. Germline CDR1 SGHRS, CDR2 YFSETQ. In the original processing: The authors estimated nucleated cell counts from reference gene primer amplification. Some clones are missing from TCRdb's copy, which holds only in-frame ones; the method was immunoSEQ multiplex PCR. V and J calls and clone size are copied from that table; D and trimming were computed from the DNA. The sample lists about 170,000 clones, about nine tenths seen once, with about 3.5% in the top ten.

The clonotype was recovered from a man between 70 and 80 years old with acute or convalescent COVID-19. The chain has TRBV5-1 and TRBJ2-7; D unclear. Material: peripheral blood. In DNA, the CDR3 is TGCGCCAGCAGCTTGGCGGTTTCGACCTACGAGCAGTACTTC. This gives the protein CASSLAVSTYEQYF.